The 12 T cell receptor beta chains below were found in one sample sequenced in a study of human T cells and chemical hapten exposure. Regarding time point: patch test 3, about 24 weeks after DPC sensitization. Treatment: therapeutic diphenylcyclopropenone sensitization with weekly scalp DPC. TCRdb recomputed calls from the RACE reads with MiXCR, one row per CDR3 protein. The data contain 70,000 or so distinct CDR3 sequences, around 10% of them singletons. The material sequenced was whole blood, taken in connection with sensitization to the hapten diphenylcyclopropenone (DPC). These receptors came from a woman in her fifties or sixties with alopecia areata. Some clones in this sample may be carry-over from other donors' samples.

In this sample, this clonotype turned up many times. V and J are TRBV6-2 or TRBV6-3 and TRBJ1-5; TRBD1 is a possible D gene (6 bases). V lost 2 bases to trimming and J lost 1 base, with 12 bases between them. Germline loops: CDR1 MNHEY, CDR2 SVGEGT. CDR3 length: 16 residues. The CDR3 DNA sequence: TGTGCCAGCAGTTACCGGGGGCTCGGGAGCAATCAGCCCCAGCATTTT. Protein: CASSYRGLGSNQPQHF.

This clonotype has at least ten counts. This rearrangement joins TRBV12-3 or TRBV12-4 to TRBJ2-2, with D tentatively TRBD1 (6 bases). CDR3 size: 17 residues. Trimming cost V 6 bases and J 5 bases, with 22 bases left between them. This chain's CDR3 is CASSPPFSQGTTGELFF. The CDR3 DNA reads as TGTGCCAGCAGCCCACCGTTTTCGCAGGGGACGACCGGGGAGCTGTTTTTT.

This clonotype was counted ten times or more. The chain has TRBV11-2 and TRBJ2-1, with D possibly TRBD2 on 6 matching bases. This CDR3 has 16 amino acids. V was trimmed by 5 bases and J by 8 bases, leaving 22 bases between them. Germline CDR1 SGHAT, CDR2 FQNNGV. The CDR3 coding sequence is TGTGCCAGCAGCCCGACGGGACGGAGGGTCGGCCATGAGCAGTTCTTC. It yields the protein CASSPTGRRVGHEQFF.

The chain combines TRBV10-3 with TRBJ2-5; possible D gene TRBD2, 6 bases. V was cut by 10 bases and J by 2 bases, with 11 bases left in between. There are 12 residues in the CDR3. Germline CDR1 reads ENHRY; CDR2 reads SYGVKD. The CDR3 sequence: CATGGVQETQYF. The CDR3 coding sequence is TGTGCCACCGGGGGAGTTCAAGAGACCCAGTACTTC.

This clonotype was detected ten times or more. The V gene is TRBV28, the J gene TRBJ2-2; 9 bases are a match to TRBD2. The CDR3 runs 17 residues. Germline CDR1 MDHEN, CDR2 SYDVKM. With V trimmed by 6 bases and J by 4 bases, 12 bases remained unmatched. The CDR3 spells CASSPEGGLAFTGELFF. The CDR3 DNA follows: TGTGCCAGCAGCCCCGAGGGGGGACTAGCTTTCACCGGGGAGCTGTTTTTT.

The sample holds many counts of this clonotype. The chain couples TRBV20-1 to TRBJ1-1; D remains ambiguous. The V gene's germline CDR1 is DFQATT and CDR2 SNEGSKA (reference sequence). This CDR3 is built from 12 residues. V was pared by 2 bases and J by 2 bases, with 6 bases between. CDR3 loop: CSARMGNTEAFF. The CDR3 coding sequence is TGCAGTGCTAGAATGGGTAACACTGAAGCTTTCTTT.

This clonotype was found many times. The V call is TRBV6-5, the J call TRBJ2-6, with D uncertain. Germline CDR1 is MNHEY and CDR2 is SVGAGI. The CDR3 length is 16 residues. Between the trimmed V and J ends, which lost 4 bases and 0 bases, there was a span of 10 bases. CDR3: CASSSYSSSGANVLTF. CDR3 coding DNA: TGTGCCAGCAGTTCGTACAGTAGCTCTGGGGCCAACGTCCTGACTTTC.

Here the CDR3 reads CASSFAASYEQYF. CDR3 nucleotides: TGTGCCAGCAGTTTTGCAGCCAGTTACGAGCAGTACTTC. This sequence joins TRBV28 and TRBJ2-7; D is unresolved. This CDR3 has 13 amino acids. In germline, CDR1 is MDHEN, CDR2 SYDVKM. Trimming pared 3 bases from V and 4 bases from J, leaving 10 bases between.

This clonotype was observed a handful of times. V and J are TRBV7-6 and TRBJ2-5; D may be TRBD2 (5 bases). This CDR3 has 14 amino acids. Germline-derived CDR1 and CDR2 are SGHVS and FNYEAQ. V lost 3 bases to trimming and J lost 4 bases, with 12 bases between them. The chain's CDR3 is CASSLGTRGETQYF. CDR3 in DNA: TGTGCCAGCAGCTTGGGTACCCGGGGAGAGACCCAGTACTTC.

The genes are TRBV29-1 and TRBJ2-1; 9 bases fit TRBD2. The CDR3 runs 16 residues. Trimming at V came to 3 bases and at J to 7 bases, leaving 13 bases not matched to a gene. Germline assignment: CDR1 SQVTM and CDR2 ANQGSEA. CDR3 sequence reads: CSVEGERGLAGNEQFF. The CDR3 DNA reads TGCAGCGTTGAGGGGGAGCGGGGACTAGCAGGTAATGAGCAGTTCTTC.

This clonotype has ten or more counts. This chain uses TRBV7-9 with TRBJ1-2, with 10 bases fitting TRBD1. The CDR3 consists of 14 residues. V was clipped by 5 bases and J by 6 bases; unmatched bases: 6. Germline V gives CDR1 SEHNR, CDR2 FQNEAQ (reference sequence). The CDR3 loop reads CASSPLDRGHGYTF. CDR3 DNA: TGTGCCAGCAGCCCGCTAGACAGGGGGCATGGCTACACCTTC.

This clonotype was recorded many times. The CDR3 reads CAHPGKHPNSGNTIYF. The CDR3 DNA follows: TGTGCCCACCCGGGGAAACATCCTAACTCTGGAAACACCATATATTTT. This rearrangement joins TRBV6-2 or TRBV6-3 to TRBJ1-3, with D unclear. Between the trimmed V and J ends, which lost 11 bases and 0 bases, there was a span of 20 bases. Germline V lookup: CDR1 MNHEY, CDR2 SVGEGT. The length of the CDR3 is 16 residues.